This T cell receptor beta chain was observed in a study of patients and donors after allogeneic stem cell transplantation. From the RT-PCR reads, TCRdb called clonotypes with MiXCR, one entry per CDR3 protein. The repertoire holds about 100,000 distinct CDR3 sequences, roughly 37% seen once, with more than 25% in the top ten. The germline V gene encodes CDR1 KGHDR and CDR2 SFDVKD. Between the trimmed V and J ends, which lost 9 bases and 0 bases, there was a span of 11 bases. This CDR3 comprises 14 residues. This receptor was identified in a human donor who was either an allogeneic HSCT recipient or a stem cell or donor lymphocyte infusion donor (not recorded which). It is not recorded whose cells these are; they may come from a transplant donor. The gene calls are TRBV24-1 and TRBJ1-5; no firm D call. The sample comprised blood, either unsorted or a sorted T cell fraction (not recorded which). CDR3 in amino acids: CATQGEGSNQPQHF. The CDR3 DNA is TGTGCCACCCAAGGAGAAGGTAGCAATCAGCCCCAGCATTTT.